A single sample gave rise to the 5 T cell receptor beta chains below, sequenced in a study of blood T cell repertoires in COVID-19. Using immunoSEQ multiplex PCR, the repertoire was profiled, and TCRdb retains in-frame clones only, with some absent. The sample records over 40,000 clones, over 80% being singletons. Sequencing was carried out using peripheral blood. These receptor sequences come from a man aged 35-49 years with acute or convalescent COVID-19.

This chain uses TRBV12-5 with TRBJ1-6; 9 bases are shared with TRBD1. The CDR3 covers 14 residues. The V segment lost 3 bases and the J segment 8 bases; nucleotides outside the gene matches: 2. CDR1 is LGHNT, CDR2 FRNRAP, per germline. CDR3 residues: CASGFGTGHSPLHF. DNA of the CDR3: TGTGCTAGTGGTTTTGGGACAGGGCATTCACCCCTCCACTTT.

The rearrangement joins TRBV5-1 to TRBJ2-2; 7 positions match TRBD2. The CDR3 is 16 amino acids. With 4 bases clipped from V and 5 bases from J, the junction kept 11 bases outside the gene matches. Looked up from germline, CDR1 is SGHRS and CDR2 is YFSETQ. CDR3 DNA: TGCGCCAGCAGCCCCCGTAGGCGGGAGCAAACCGGGGAGCTGTTTTTT. Translation gives CASSPRRREQTGELFF.

The chain carries TRBV9 and TRBJ1-6; 7 bases align to TRBD1. Germline CDR1 is SGDLS and CDR2 is YYNGEE. Trimming removed 0 bases from V and 11 bases from J; junction bases left unmatched: 5. This CDR3 has 14 residues. The CDR3 DNA sequence: TGTGCCAGCAGCGTAGGGACAGGAGTAACACCCCTCCACTTT. Residues: CASSVGTGVTPLHF. Full variable domain (outside the CDR3, taken from reference TRBV9 and TRBJ1-6): DSGVTQTPKHLITATGQRVTLRCSPRSGDLSVYWYQQSLDQGLQFLIQYYNGEERAKGNILERFSAQQFPDLHSELNLSSLELGDSALYFCASSVGTGVTPLHFGNGTRLTVT.

The chain employs TRBV7-2 and TRBJ2-7; 9 bases map to TRBD1. The CDR3 consists of 15 residues. Germline V CDR1 and CDR2: SGHTA, FQGNSA. The ends lost 3 bases at V and 1 base at J; junction bases unmatched: 4. For the CDR3, the DNA is TGTGCCAGCAGCTTCTCTGGACAGGGGTCCTACGAGCAGTACTTC. As protein: CASSFSGQGSYEQYF.

The rearrangement joins TRBV10-2 to TRBJ2-5; 11 nucleotides agree with TRBD1. Losses at the gene ends were 8 bases for V and 4 bases for J; bases not matched to a gene: 6. Germline CDR1 is WSHSY and CDR2 is SAAADI. This CDR3 spans 14 amino acids. CDR3 sequence: CASRGGQGVETQYF. Here the CDR3 DNA reads TGCGCCAGCCGAGGGGGACAGGGGGTAGAGACCCAGTACTTC.